This TCR beta chain originates from a study of T cell responses to AZD1222 COVID-19 vaccine. General study points: Spike-specific TCR repertoires showed rising breadth and depth after two AZD1222 doses. Clonal diversity may have been underestimated in mostly white British donors. Baseline serostatus was positive in only a handful of AZD1222 recipients. Within unmutated variant regions lay the reported targets of nearly half of spike-specific TCRs.

As to this clone: The antigen is unknown.

The method was immunoSEQ multiplex PCR; TCRdb's version includes in-frame clones alone and lacks a portion of them. The sample has some 150,000 clones, 85% to 95% seen once. Germline V gene sequence: CDR1 SNHLY, CDR2 FYNNEI. The V end was cut by 2 bases, the J end by 4 bases, with 17 bases between. This CDR3 has 16 residues. This clonotype was sampled from an adult in good health. The specimen was peripheral blood, collected on day 0 of MenACWY control vaccination. The genes are TRBV2 and TRBJ1-2, with a weak D call TRBD1 (6 bases). CDR3 DNA sequence: TGTGCCAGCAGTGAATGGGCAGGGGTTGAGGGCTATGGCTACACCTTC. This encodes CASSEWAGVEGYGYTF.